The sequence of this T cell receptor (beta chain) was determined in a study of graft-versus-host responses after intestinal transplantation. Study as a whole: Induction with anti-thymocyte globulin, then tacrolimus and steroids for roughly three years, was given to all recipients.

As to this clone: Its target is not known.

Assay: immunoSEQ multiplex PCR; the TCRdb copy retains only in-frame clones and omits some. The sample has over 75,000 clones; around 88% are singletons. Study findings and constraints: Early HvG declines after transplant were associated with peak circulating GvH clone levels. Recipient marrow harbored GvH clones, some of which surfaced first in ileum or blood.

This sample comprised PBMCs, obtained 255 days after intestinal transplant. This TCR was recovered from a human patient who received an intestinal transplant, so some T cells may come from the graft donor.

CDR3 residues: CASSDEGPGASFYEQYF. The CDR3, as DNA: TGTGCCAGCAGTGACGAGGGTCCCGGCGCGTCATTCTACGAGCAGTACTTC. The J gene is TRBJ2-5, the V gene TRBV2; the D gene is possibly TRBD2 (5 bases). The J call may be wrong; the DNA end is better matched by TRBJ2-7. Germline V CDR1 and CDR2: SNHLY, FYNNEI. The CDR3 has 17 amino acids.